Listed below are T cell receptor beta chains from one sample, sequenced in a study of cytotoxic CD8 clonotypes in ibrutinib-treated CLL. Sequencing was performed with immunoSEQ multiplex PCR; in TCRdb, only in-frame clones are kept and a portion is missing. In the table there are a few hundred thousand clones, 80% of which are singletons. The material was PBMCs, obtained before ibrutinib treatment. The receptor source for this set is a human donor with chronic lymphocytic leukemia. Each CDR3 is given with its conserved first and last residue. Fields, in order: J gene, V gene, CDR3 protein.

TRBJ2-7 TRBV7-2 CASSRHSTSYEQYF
TRBJ1-4 TRBV5-5 CASRQGSNEKLFF
TRBJ2-6 TRBV19 CASSPPGQSSGANVLTF
TRBJ2-7 TRBV5-4 CASRAGQNYEQYF
TRBJ2-7 TRBV9 CASSVGGAGGLHEQYF
TRBJ1-2 TRBV11-2 CASSPERHGYTF
TRBJ2-1 TRBV27 CASSPTGLGGSYNEQFF
TRBJ2-7 TRBV15 CATSRDSLTGRPYEQYF
TRBJ2-1 TRBV18 CASSRGFGRDNEQFF
TRBJ2-2 TRBV30 CAWTLNTGELFF
TRBJ1-2 TRBV4-1 CASSQEQGVRYGYTF
TRBJ2-7 TRBV6-5 CASSNIGSSYEQYF
TRBJ2-1 TRBV2 CASVQGISYEQFF
TRBJ2-1 TRBV4-3 CASSPREGLALSYNEQFF
TRBJ2-7 TRBV27 CASSPGGQGTYEQYF
TRBJ1-5 TRBV4-1 CASSRGVGSDQPQHF
TRBJ1-3 TRBV11-3 CASSSGRRDTIYF
TRBJ1-5 TRBV19 CASSGTGGGQPQHF
TRBJ2-7 TRBV7-9 CASSRAGDRYEQYF
TRBJ2-1 TRBV9 CASSVKTSGSSEQFF
TRBJ2-1 TRBV7-3 CASSLFSGNEQFF
TRBJ1-2 TRBV28 CASSSSDRENFYTF
TRBJ2-5 TRBV5-4 CASSAGTSGQETQYF